Listed here are 19 T cell receptor beta chains from one sample, sequenced in a study of blood T cell repertoires in COVID-19. Produced via immunoSEQ multiplex PCR; TCRdb's table is partial and in-frame only. The data hold roughly 190,000 clones, with 82% observed a single time. Material for sequencing was PBMCs or T cells enriched from blood (not recorded which). The receptors derive from a woman aged 60-75 years with acute COVID-19.

The chain links TRBV9 to TRBJ1-2; D is ambiguous. Germline V gene sequence: CDR1 SGDLS, CDR2 YYNGEE. The CDR3 is 13 amino acids. Trimming removed 0 bases at V and 4 bases at J, with 7 bases between. Here the CDR3 DNA reads TGTGCCAGCAGCGTAGATACTAGCTATGGCTACACCTTC. It specifies CASSVDTSYGYTF.

The V and J genes are TRBV29-1 and TRBJ1-2, with D possibly being TRBD1 (6 bases). Between the trimmed V and J ends, which lost 7 bases and 13 bases, there was a span of 19 bases. The CDR3 runs 11 residues. Germline CDR1 is SQVTM and CDR2 is ANQGSEA. The CDR3, as DNA: TGCAGCGCCGGGACACCTTGGGCGAGCACCTTC. Amino acid sequence: CSAGTPWASTF.

The genes are TRBV3-1 (or the pseudogene TRBV3-2) and TRBJ2-7; 8 bases align to TRBD2. The trim removed 4 bases at V and 7 bases at J, leaving 6 bases unmatched. The length of the CDR3 is 13 residues. Germline CDR1 is LGHDT and CDR2 is YNNKEL (reference sequence). The CDR3 region is CASSPGLAREQYF. The CDR3 nucleotides are TGTGCCAGCAGCCCCGGACTAGCCAGGGAGCAGTACTTC.

The chain couples TRBV9 to TRBJ2-3, with TRBD2 as a possible D gene (6 bases). V lost 4 bases and J 1 base, leaving 10 bases between the germline ends. Germline lookup yields CDR1 SGDLS and CDR2 YYNGEE. The CDR3 loop spans 14 amino acids. CDR3 sequence: CASSSGTGTDTQYF. The CDR3 DNA is TGTGCCAGCAGCTCCGGGACTGGCACAGATACGCAGTATTTT. Drawing the rest from reference TRBV9 and TRBJ2-3, the complete variable domain is DSGVTQTPKHLITATGQRVTLRCSPRSGDLSVYWYQQSLDQGLQFLIQYYNGEERAKGNILERFSAQQFPDLHSELNLSSLELGDSALYFCASSSGTGTDTQYFGPGTRLTVL.

The chain recombines TRBV27 with TRBJ2-1, with D maybe TRBD2 (6 bases). CDR3 length: 14 residues. The germline V and J ends were trimmed by 6 bases and 9 bases, with 18 bases remaining between them. Germline values: CDR1 MNHEY, CDR2 SMNVEV (reference sequence). The DNA of the CDR3 is TGTGCCAGCAGCTCCCCGGGGGACCCGGTTGAGCAGTTCTTC. Encoded protein: CASSSPGDPVEQFF.

The V call is TRBV11-2, the J call TRBJ1-1, with D possibly TRBD1 on 6 matching bases. This CDR3 contains 15 residues. Germline V gene sequence: CDR1 SGHAT, CDR2 FQNNGV. Trimming took 5 bases from V and 0 from J, leaving 13 bases between them. CDR3 bases: TGTGCCAGCAGCGTCCGGACAGCCATGAACACTGAAGCTTTCTTT. Translation: CASSVRTAMNTEAFF.

The rearrangement joins TRBV24-1 to TRBJ1-5, with D hard to call. The V gene's germline CDR1 is KGHDR and CDR2 SFDVKD. The CDR3 spans 13 residues. The V and J ends lost 9 bases and 4 bases respectively, with 12 bases between them. Here the CDR3 DNA reads TGTGCCACCGCATGGGGAGAAAATCAGCCCCAGCATTTT. Its translation: CATAWGENQPQHF.

The V gene is TRBV15, the J gene TRBJ2-1; 10 bases map to TRBD2. Germline V gene lookup returns CDR1 LNHNV and CDR2 YYDKDF (reference sequence). The junction had 1 base not matched to a gene; V was cut back by 0 bases and J by 5 bases. The CDR3 sequence is 15 residues long. DNA of the CDR3: TGTGCCACCAGCAGAGAGGGACTAGCGAACAATGAGCAGTTCTTC. Its translation is CATSREGLANNEQFF.

The rearrangement links TRBV6-5 to TRBJ2-3, with TRBD2 identical over 8 bases. This CDR3 has 14 amino acids. Germline V gene lookup returns CDR1 MNHEY and CDR2 SVGAGI. The V and J ends lost 11 bases and 6 bases, in that order; junction bases with no gene match: 13. The CDR3 loop reads CAGANSGESDTQYF. In DNA form, the CDR3 reads TGTGCCGGAGCCAATAGCGGGGAGTCCGATACGCAGTATTTT.

CDR3: CASSTGQPGGETQYF. The CDR3 DNA sequence: TGTGCCAGCAGCACCGGACAACCCGGGGGGGAGACCCAGTACTTC. The chain recombines TRBV5-6 with TRBJ2-5; 7 bases align to TRBD2. The CDR3 is 15 amino acids. Germline lookup yields CDR1 SGHDT and CDR2 YYEEEE. The trim removed 4 bases at V and 5 bases at J, leaving 11 bases unmatched.

This clone was observed a handful of times. V usage is TRBV28 and J usage is TRBJ1-3; D gene uncertain. Germline assignment: CDR1 MDHEN and CDR2 SYDVKM. The CDR3 loop spans 11 amino acids. The V end was cut by 10 bases, the J end by 10 bases, with 14 bases between. The CDR3 DNA sequence: TGTGCCATTAAGAAGCCTAAGACCATATATTTT. As protein: CAIKKPKTIYF.

This clone is a singleton in its sample. The gene calls are TRBV7-2 and TRBJ1-6, with D unclear. The CDR3 totals 15 residues. Germline loops: CDR1 SGHTA, CDR2 FQGNSA. Trimming cost V 6 bases and J 9 bases, with 18 bases left between them. The CDR3 loop reads CASSSSRDISSPLHF. The CDR3, as DNA: TGTGCCAGCAGTTCCTCCCGGGATATCAGTTCACCCCTCCACTTT. Full variable domain (rest looked up from reference TRBV7-2 and TRBJ1-6): GAGVSQSPSNKVTEKGKDVELRCDPISGHTALYWYRQSLGQGLEFLIYFQGNSAPDKSGLPSDRFSAERTGGSVSTLTIQRTQQEDSAVYLCASSSSRDISSPLHFGNGTRLTVT.

The rearrangement uses TRBV7-9 and TRBJ2-1; possible D gene TRBD1, 7 bases. Trimming shortened V by 8 bases and J by 2 bases, and 16 bases separated the two germline ends. The germline V gene encodes CDR1 SEHNR and CDR2 FQNEAQ (reference sequence). The CDR3 covers 15 residues. This CDR3 reads CASGVGGGAYNEQFF. The CDR3 DNA sequence: TGTGCCAGCGGGGTAGGAGGGGGCGCCTACAATGAGCAGTTCTTC.

This chain uses TRBV4-3 with TRBJ2-7; D is uncertain. CDR3 length: 13 amino acids. Trimming left V 6 bases short and J 2 bases short, with 11 bases between. In germline, CDR1 is LGHNA, CDR2 YSLEER. DNA of the CDR3: TGCGCCAGCAGTCGATCGGGTGCCTACGAGCAGTACGTC. Protein product: CASSRSGAYEQYV.

The V gene is TRBV3-1 (or the pseudogene TRBV3-2), the J gene TRBJ1-2, with 7 bases matching TRBD1. The CDR3 spans 14 residues. Germline CDR1 is LGHDT and CDR2 is YNNKEL (reference sequence). Trimming took 0 bases from V and 6 from J; bases not matched to a gene: 4. The CDR3 nucleotides are TGTGCCAGCAGCCAAGATCAGGGGGATGATGGCTACACCTTC. It specifies CASSQDQGDDGYTF.

This clone was seen once. This rearrangement joins TRBV2 to TRBJ2-5; no firm D call. The germline CDR1 and CDR2 sequences are SNHLY and FYNNEI. This CDR3 region has 15 residues. V gave up 1 base and J gave up 5 bases, with 14 bases separating them. The CDR3 is CASSEDTYAGETQYF. The CDR3 bases are TGTGCCAGCAGTGAAGACACCTACGCCGGGGAGACCCAGTACTTC.

J is TRBJ2-1 and V is TRBV11-2, with 8 positions matching TRBD2. The CDR3 is made up of 17 amino acids. J gave up 0 bases and V 3 bases, and 7 bases lay outside the gene matches. CDR1 and CDR2 from the germline V gene are SGHAT and FQNNGV. The CDR3 here is CASSLWTSRSSYNEQFF. CDR3 coding DNA: TGTGCCAGCAGCTTGTGGACTAGCCGTAGCTCCTACAATGAGCAGTTCTTC.

This clone was counted once. The rearrangement joins TRBV27 to TRBJ1-1, with D possibly matching TRBD1 (6 bases). Germline V gene sequence: CDR1 MNHEY, CDR2 SMNVEV (reference sequence). The CDR3 contains 17 residues. V shed 6 bases and J shed 0 bases, with 20 bases lying between them. The chain's CDR3 is CASRKQGSRGLNTEAFF. In nucleotides, the CDR3 is TGTGCCAGCAGGAAACAGGGATCTAGGGGCCTGAACACTGAAGCTTTCTTT.

V and J are TRBV7-8 and TRBJ2-5; 10 bases line up with TRBD2. The V gene end was trimmed by 1 base and the J gene end by 3 bases; junction bases not matched to a gene: 5. This CDR3 is 16 amino acids long. The germline CDR1 and CDR2 sequences are SGHVS and FQNEAQ. The CDR3 region is CASSLGTLAGEETQYF. The CDR3 DNA reads TGTGCCAGCAGCTTAGGCACCCTAGCGGGGGAAGAGACCCAGTACTTC.